Shown below are 22 T cell receptor beta chains from a single sample sequenced in a study of blood T cells in healthy people across ages. A J-beta primer mix and a sample-barcoded 5' primer were used in a second PCR of about 6 to 12 cycles. One entry per CDR3 protein, called by TCRdb with MiXCR from the 5' RACE reads. The sample has 1.2 million to 1.5 million distinct CDR3 sequences; approximately 59% are singletons. Sequencing input: blood. These receptors were collected from a young man in good health.

This clonotype was recorded a few times. CDR3 nucleotides: TGTGCCAGCAGTCGGGGACTAGCGGGGAAAGAGACCCAGTACTTC. It translates to CASSRGLAGKETQYF. This chain uses TRBV7-2 with TRBJ2-4; 13 bases map to TRBD2. The J call is in doubt because the DNA end fits TRBJ2-5 better. The CDR3 runs 15 residues. In germline, CDR1 is SGHTA, CDR2 FQGNSA.

The V call is TRBV25-1, the J call TRBJ2-1, with D possibly being TRBD1 or TRBD2 (5 bases each). Trimming pared 4 bases from V and 0 bases from J, leaving 10 bases between. CDR1 is MGHDK and CDR2 is SYGVNS in the germline V gene. The CDR3 covers 15 residues. CDR3 nucleotide sequence: TGTGCCAGCAGTGGGGACCAGTACTCCTACAATGAGCAGTTCTTC. This gives the protein CASSGDQYSYNEQFF.

This clonotype was picked up one time. The V call is TRBV20-1, the J call TRBJ1-1; D is ambiguous. Germline CDR1 DFQATT, CDR2 SNEGSKA (reference sequence). The CDR3 has 12 residues. The V and J ends lost 0 bases and 8 bases respectively, with 10 bases between them. CDR3 DNA sequence: TGCAGTGCTAGAGAAATTTTGGAAGAAGCTTTCTTT. Amino acids: CSAREILEEAFF.

The table lists this clonotype with a count of one. This sequence joins TRBV27 and TRBJ1-4; tentatively, D is TRBD1 (6 bases). V lost 6 bases to trimming and J lost 8 bases, with 10 bases between them. This CDR3 contains 12 residues. Germline CDR1 and CDR2: MNHEY and SMNVEV (reference sequence). CDR3 residues: CASRGAEEKLFF. The CDR3 nucleotides read TGTGCCAGCAGGGGGGCAGAGGAAAAACTGTTTTTT.

The chain carries TRBV4-3 and TRBJ1-2, with 7 bases that match TRBD1. CDR1 LGHNA and CDR2 YSLEER come from the germline V gene. The CDR3 contains 17 residues. V trimming: 2 bases; J trimming: 6 bases; junction bases outside the gene matches: 15. The CDR3 DNA follows: TGCGCCAGCAGCCAACCCCGGGACAGCGACAATAAAAATGGCTACACCTTC. This translates into CASSQPRDSDNKNGYTF.

The V call is TRBV2, the J call TRBJ2-3; the D gene could be TRBD1 or TRBD2 (6 bases each). Trimming cost V 7 bases and J 5 bases, with 13 bases left between them. The length of the CDR3 is 13 residues. Looked up from germline, CDR1 is SNHLY and CDR2 is FYNNEI. CDR3 sequence: CASKGGEGDTQYF. The CDR3 coding sequence is TGTGCCAGCAAGGGGGGCGAAGGAGATACGCAGTATTTT.

The genes are TRBV24-1 and TRBJ2-1; no definite D call. CDR3 length: 12 residues. Trimming left V 4 bases short and J 8 bases short, with 8 bases between. Germline loops: CDR1 KGHDR, CDR2 SFDVKD. CDR3 DNA sequence: TGTGCCACCAGTGACAAGAACTATGAGCAGTTCTTC. This translates into CATSDKNYEQFF.

This chain joins TRBV3-1 and TRBJ2-4; D possibly corresponds to TRBD2 (6 bases). V lost 1 base to trimming and J lost 13 bases, with 23 bases between them. The germline CDR1 and CDR2 sequences are LGHDT and YNNKEL (reference sequence). The CDR3 covers 16 residues. This CDR3 is CASSQVIGLTPREQYF. CDR3 DNA sequence: TGTGCCAGCAGCCAAGTAATAGGACTAACCCCTAGGGAGCAGTACTTC.

This CDR3 reads CASSLFLAGLTGELFF. CDR3 bases: TGTGCCAGCAGCTTATTCCTGGCGGGACTCACCGGGGAGCTGTTTTTT. This chain connects TRBV7-2 to TRBJ2-2; D is perhaps TRBD2 (6 bases). Trimming pared 2 bases from V and 4 bases from J, leaving 14 bases between. This CDR3 is 16 amino acids long. Germline lookup yields CDR1 SGHTA and CDR2 FQGNSA.

V usage is TRBV3-1 and J usage is TRBJ2-4, with unresolved D. TRBJ2-7 matches the DNA end more closely, so the J call is doubtful. This CDR3 has 17 residues. The germline CDR1 and CDR2 sequences are LGHDT and YNNKEL (reference sequence). As DNA, the CDR3 is TGTGCCAGCAGCCAAGAAATGGATAGATCGTCCTTTTACGAGCAGTACTTC. It specifies CASSQEMDRSSFYEQYF.

The V gene is TRBV27, the J gene TRBJ2-7; TRBD2 aligns across 11 bases. This CDR3 has 13 residues. V shed 8 bases and J 6 bases; nucleotides not matched to a gene: 6. Germline-derived CDR1 and CDR2 are MNHEY and SMNVEV (reference sequence). The CDR3 DNA reads TGTGCCAGCTCTACGGGACTAGCGGTCGAGCAGTACTTC. Translated, it gives CASSTGLAVEQYF.

The V gene is TRBV6-5, the J gene TRBJ1-2; possibly TRBD1 for D (6 bases). V was clipped by 10 bases and J by 6 bases, with 18 bases between them. CDR1 is MNHEY and CDR2 is SVGAGI in the germline V gene. The CDR3 runs 13 residues. In DNA form, the CDR3 reads TGTGCCATTTCCTTAGGGGGTTCGGATGGCTACACCTTC. Translating it yields CAISLGGSDGYTF.

The chain recombines TRBV29-1 with TRBJ1-2; perhaps TRBD1 as D (5 bases). The length of the CDR3 is 15 residues. V lost 0 bases and J 0 bases, leaving 11 bases between the germline ends. Germline V gives CDR1 SQVTM, CDR2 ANQGSEA. The CDR3 DNA is TGCAGCGTTGAAGATGACAGAATAGCTAACTATGGCTACACCTTC. Amino acid sequence: CSVEDDRIANYGYTF.

The rearrangement links TRBV5-6 to TRBJ2-7, with 14 bases matching TRBD2. The germline CDR1 and CDR2 sequences are SGHDT and YYEEEE. CDR3 length: 16 amino acids. The V gene end was trimmed by 4 bases and the J gene end by 3 bases; junction bases not matched to a gene: 6. CDR3 region: CASSPGLAGVYYEQYF. CDR3 in DNA: TGTGCCAGCAGCCCGGGACTAGCGGGAGTGTACTACGAGCAGTACTTC.

The chain links TRBV29-1 to TRBJ2-1, with unresolved D. Germline loops: CDR1 SQVTM, CDR2 ANQGSEA. V was shortened by 1 base and J by 1 base, with 8 bases between the two germline ends. The CDR3 is made up of 14 amino acids. The CDR3 loop is CSVEGPGSYNEQFF. CDR3 sequence (DNA): TGCAGCGTTGAAGGCCCGGGTTCCTACAATGAGCAGTTCTTC.

This rearrangement joins TRBV9 to TRBJ2-1; no reliable D call. Germline CDR1 and CDR2: SGDLS and YYNGEE. The CDR3 is made up of 14 amino acids. V dropped 1 base and J dropped 4 bases, with 9 bases sitting between them. The CDR3 DNA follows: TGTGCCAGCAGCGTAAGTGAGACTTACAATGAGCAGTTCTTC. Encoded protein: CASSVSETYNEQFF.

This chain joins TRBV29-1 and TRBJ2-5, with 7 bases that match TRBD1. The J segment lost 11 bases and the V segment lost 6 bases, leaving 18 bases of the junction unmatched. The CDR3 is 14 residues long. Germline V lookup: CDR1 SQVTM, CDR2 ANQGSEA. The CDR3 region is CSVPGTETYNEQYF. The DNA for the CDR3 is TGCAGCGTCCCCGGGACAGAGACGTACAATGAGCAGTACTTC.

CDR3 sequence: CASSEDGQGEAFF. DNA for the CDR3: TGTGCCAGCAGTGAAGACGGGCAGGGAGAAGCTTTCTTT. The V call is TRBV6-1, the J call TRBJ1-1, with a tentative D call TRBD1 (5 bases). With 1 base removed from V and 8 bases from J, the gap between germline ends came to 11 bases. CDR3 length: 13 amino acids. CDR1 is MNHNS and CDR2 is SASEGT in the germline V gene.

The chain links TRBV15 to TRBJ1-6, with 7 bases identical to TRBD1. The CDR3 covers 14 residues. In germline, CDR1 is LNHNV, CDR2 YYDKDF (reference sequence). V was clipped by 5 bases and J by 6 bases; unmatched bases: 4. The CDR3 protein is CATSRGTANSPLHF. The CDR3 bases are TGTGCCACCAGCCGCGGGACAGCTAATTCACCCCTCCACTTT. Variable domain in full (rest from reference TRBV15 and TRBJ1-6): DAMVIQNPRYQVTQFGKPVTLSCSQTLNHNVMYWYQQKSSQAPKLLFHYYDKDFNNEADTPDNFQSRRPNTSFCFLDIRSPGLGDTAMYLCATSRGTANSPLHFGNGTRLTVT.

The chain recombines TRBV20-1 with TRBJ2-5, with TRBD2 identical over 8 bases. Germline V gene data show CDR1 as DFQATT and CDR2 as SNEGSKA (reference sequence). The CDR3 runs to 11 residues. Unmatched junction bases numbered 5, after V lost 3 bases and J lost 11 bases. CDR3 DNA: TGCAGTGCTAGGGCAGCGGGGGAGCAGTACTTC. The encoded protein is CSARAAGEQYF.

CDR3 DNA sequence: TGCGCCAGCAGCACCCTCGCGGGGCGAGGGGAGACCCAGTACTTC. This codes for CASSTLAGRGETQYF. V is TRBV5-1 and J is TRBJ2-5; TRBD2 is a possible D gene (6 bases). The germline V gene has CDR1 SGHRS and CDR2 YFSETQ. The CDR3 runs to 15 residues. With 4 bases removed from V and 5 bases from J, the gap between germline ends came to 18 bases. The variable domain in full, completed from reference TRBV5-1 and TRBJ2-5, reads KAGVTQTPRYLIKTRGQQVTLSCSPISGHRSVSWYQQTPGQGLQFLFEYFSETQRNKGNFPGRFSGRQFSNSRSEMNVSTLELGDSALYLCASSTLAGRGETQYFGPGTRLLVL.

The rearrangement uses TRBV7-9 and TRBJ2-7; D gene unclear. The CDR3 extends over 17 amino acids. Trimming cost V 6 bases and J 1 base, with 22 bases left between them. Germline V CDR1 and CDR2: SEHNR, FQNEAQ (reference sequence). Written as DNA, the CDR3 is TGTGCCAGCAGTCCCCGCAGCCCTAGGGCAAGTTCCTACGAGCAGTACTTC. As protein: CASSPRSPRASSYEQYF.